The 28 T cell receptor beta chains presented below share a single source sample, sequenced in a study of T cell responses to AZD1222 COVID-19 vaccine (dated by TCRdb to the early 2020s). Library creation used the immunoSEQ multiplex PCR assay. The source is immuneACCESS, and TCRdb retained only in-frame sequences with V and J called. Part of the clones is not carried over; for the studies checked, unresolved V genes explain less than half of this, and the remainder is unexplained. This sample lists 75,000 to 95,000 clones; around 92% were detected once. 6% to 8.5% of the sample rests with the top ten. The sample's time point label is to be understood as: baseline before first vaccination. The sample's treatment or condition label, decoded: meningococcal conjugate vaccine given as trial control. The starting material was peripheral blood, obtained on day 0 of MenACWY control vaccination. These TCRs come from an adult in good health.

The rearrangement uses TRBV6-4 and TRBJ1-1, with a possible D match to TRBD1 (5 bases). This CDR3 has 14 amino acids. CDR1 MRHNA and CDR2 SNTAGT come from the germline V gene. With 6 bases removed from V and 4 bases from J, the gap between germline ends came to 15 bases. The CDR3, as DNA: TGTGCCAGCAGCGCCCGGGGCGGGGGCACTGAAGCTTTCTTT. Encoded protein: CASSARGGGTEAFF.

The chain uses TRBV28 and TRBJ2-1, with D possibly called TRBD1 or TRBD2 (5 bases each). This CDR3 spans 12 amino acids. Germline lookup yields CDR1 MDHEN and CDR2 SYDVKM. Trimming removed 8 bases at V and 4 bases at J, with 9 bases between. CDR3 in amino acids: CASVEGYNEQFF. CDR3 sequence (DNA): TGTGCCAGCGTTGAGGGGTACAATGAGCAGTTCTTC.

The CDR3 DNA follows: TGTGCCAGCAGCTTAGGGGTGGGCCTGGGAAATGAGCAGTTCTTC. This codes for CASSLGVGLGNEQFF. The V gene is TRBV7-2, the J gene TRBJ2-1; D ambiguous. The CDR3 is 15 residues long. The V and J ends lost 1 base and 7 bases respectively, with 14 bases between them. The V gene's germline CDR1 is SGHTA and CDR2 FQGNSA.

CDR3 nucleotides: TGTGCCAGCAGCTTTATACTAGCGGTGAATGAGCAGTTCTTC. Translating gives CASSFILAVNEQFF. This chain joins TRBV7-9 and TRBJ2-1; 8 positions match TRBD2. Germline-derived CDR1 and CDR2 are SEHNR and FQNEAQ (reference sequence). V lost 3 bases, J lost 7 bases, and 5 bases stayed unmatched. The CDR3 extends over 14 amino acids.

The chain links TRBV24-1 to TRBJ1-5; D is uncertain. This CDR3 spans 13 amino acids. Between the trimmed V and J ends, which lost 8 bases and 4 bases, there was a span of 11 bases. Germline loops: CDR1 KGHDR, CDR2 SFDVKD. CDR3 DNA sequence: TGTGCCACCATGGCGGCGGGGAATCAGCCCCAGCATTTT. The encoded protein is CATMAAGNQPQHF.

This chain uses TRBV19 with TRBJ1-4; the match to TRBD1 covers 7 bases. The CDR3 length is 15 residues. Germline values: CDR1 LNHDA, CDR2 SQIVND (reference sequence). V lost 8 bases and J lost 8; bases outside the gene matches: 14. CDR3 sequence (DNA): TGTGCCAGTGGCCGGGTGGAGGGGGCGATGGAAAAACTGTTTTTT. This codes for CASGRVEGAMEKLFF.

This clone showed up just once. The genes are TRBV6-5 and TRBJ1-6; D is uncertain. Germline CDR1 reads MNHEY; CDR2 reads SVGAGI. V lost 2 bases and J lost 5, with 7 bases in between. The CDR3 extends over 14 amino acids. The CDR3 coding sequence is TGTGCCAGCAGTTACGCAGAAAATAATTCACCCCTCCACTTT. It yields the protein CASSYAENNSPLHF.

This chain uses TRBV14 with TRBJ1-2; 7 positions match TRBD1. J lost 9 bases, V lost 3 bases, and 13 bases had no gene match. Germline CDR1 SGHDN, CDR2 FVKESK. The CDR3 consists of 15 residues. The CDR3 DNA follows: TGTGCCAGCAGCCAGGACCTTGACAGGGTTTCAAGCTACACCTTC. Protein product: CASSQDLDRVSSYTF.

The chain carries TRBV9 and TRBJ1-4; D might be TRBD1 (5 bases). Per germline, CDR1 SGDLS and CDR2 YYNGEE. This CDR3 spans 16 amino acids. V was shortened by 3 bases and J by 4 bases, with 16 bases between the two germline ends. The CDR3 protein is CASSGGVSWDNEKLFF. The CDR3, as DNA: TGTGCCAGCAGCGGAGGGGTTTCCTGGGATAATGAAAAACTGTTTTTT. Full variable domain (outside the CDR3, taken from reference TRBV9 and TRBJ1-4): DSGVTQTPKHLITATGQRVTLRCSPRSGDLSVYWYQQSLDQGLQFLIQYYNGEERAKGNILERFSAQQFPDLHSELNLSSLELGDSALYFCASSGGVSWDNEKLFFGSGTQLSVL.

CDR3 DNA sequence: TGTGCCAGCAGTCTTGCGGGGGTTGGCACAGATACGCAGTATTTT. It yields the protein CASSLAGVGTDTQYF. The V gene is TRBV28, the J gene TRBJ2-3; TRBD2 matches at 7 bases. The junction had 6 bases not matched to a gene; V was cut back by 5 bases and J by 1 base. The germline V gene encodes CDR1 MDHEN and CDR2 SYDVKM. The CDR3 is made up of 15 amino acids.

This clone showed up just once. The rearrangement uses TRBV3-1 (or the pseudogene TRBV3-2) and TRBJ2-7; TRBD2 aligns across 8 bases. This CDR3 has 14 amino acids. J was trimmed by 8 bases and V by 1 base; bases with no gene match: 7. Germline loops: CDR1 LGHDT, CDR2 YNNKEL (reference sequence). CDR3 residues: CASSQGDGRAKQYF. In nucleotides, the CDR3 is TGTGCCAGCAGCCAAGGGGACGGGAGGGCCAAGCAGTACTTC.

The chain employs TRBV10-3 and TRBJ1-6, with unresolved D. CDR3 length: 14 amino acids. Germline V gives CDR1 ENHRY, CDR2 SYGVKD. Between the trimmed V and J ends, which lost 2 bases and 2 bases, there was a span of 4 bases. The CDR3 protein is CAISEGTYNSPLHF. DNA for the CDR3: TGTGCCATCAGTGAGGGCACCTATAATTCACCCCTCCACTTT.

The CDR3 region has the DNA TGCGCCAGCAGCTCGGGACAGGGGGCGCGTGGTGAAAAACTGTTTTTT. Translation: CASSSGQGARGEKLFF. V and J are TRBV5-1 and TRBJ1-4, with TRBD1 matching 12 bases. The V gene's germline CDR1 is SGHRS and CDR2 YFSETQ. This CDR3 is built from 16 residues. The V gene end was trimmed by 3 bases and the J gene end by 7 bases; junction bases not matched to a gene: 7.

The rearrangement joins TRBV5-1 to TRBJ1-1; no reliable D call. This CDR3 comprises 16 residues. Germline V CDR1 and CDR2: SGHRS, YFSETQ. The ends were cut back, 4 bases at V and 1 base at J, with 17 bases in the middle. The CDR3 region has the DNA TGCGCCAGCAGCCCAGGCCACAGCGCATGGAACACTGAAGCTTTCTTT. As protein: CASSPGHSAWNTEAFF.

The chain links TRBV6-2 or TRBV6-3 to TRBJ1-5; unclear D gene. The V and J ends lost 3 bases and 0 bases respectively, with 9 bases between them. This CDR3 region has 15 residues. Germline-derived CDR1 and CDR2 are MNHEY and SVGEGT. CDR3 nucleotide sequence: TGTGCCAGCAGTTATTTTGGGGATAGCAATCAGCCCCAGCATTTT. This sequence encodes CASSYFGDSNQPQHF.

The chain recombines TRBV3-1 (or the pseudogene TRBV3-2) with TRBJ2-7, with D possibly TRBD2 on 5 matching bases. CDR1 is LGHDT, CDR2 YNNKEL, per germline (reference sequence). V was cut by 3 bases and J by 3 bases, with 18 bases left in between. CDR3 size: 16 residues. The CDR3 region is CASSHGRRKAGYEQYF. The CDR3 coding sequence is TGTGCCAGCAGCCATGGCCGGAGAAAGGCGGGCTACGAGCAGTACTTC.

There are a few counts of this clone. The genes are TRBV19 and TRBJ1-6; 9 bases are a match to TRBD1. Trimming cost V 6 bases and J 9 bases; bases outside gene matches: 6. Germline V gene sequence: CDR1 LNHDA, CDR2 SQIVND (reference sequence). This CDR3 contains 14 residues. CDR3 amino acids: CASRQGAWSSPLHF. The CDR3 DNA is TGTGCCAGTAGACAGGGGGCTTGGAGTTCACCCCTCCACTTT.

The rearrangement uses TRBV6-2 or TRBV6-3 and TRBJ2-2; 12 bases match TRBD2. V gave up 1 base and J gave up 5 bases; unmatched junction bases: 2. Germline values: CDR1 MNHEY, CDR2 SVGEGT. The CDR3 runs to 16 residues. The CDR3 loop reads CASSYFGTSGTGELFF. The CDR3 coding sequence is TGTGCCAGCAGTTACTTTGGGACTAGCGGGACCGGGGAGCTGTTTTTT.

The chain couples TRBV19 to TRBJ1-1; D is uncertain. Germline V gene data show CDR1 as LNHDA and CDR2 as SQIVND (reference sequence). Trimming took 7 bases from V and 1 from J, leaving 7 bases between them. This CDR3 spans 12 amino acids. The DNA for the CDR3 is TGTGCCAGTAAACGGGGGAACACTGAAGCTTTCTTT. Translated: CASKRGNTEAFF. The full variable domain, rest sourced from reference TRBV19 and TRBJ1-1, is DGGITQSPKYLFRKEGQNVTLSCEQNLNHDAMYWYRQDPGQGLRLIYYSQIVNDFQKGDIAEGYSVSREKKESFPLTVTSAQKNPTAFYLCASKRGNTEAFFGQGTRLTVV.

This rearrangement joins TRBV18 to TRBJ1-1; D remains unclear. The germline V gene has CDR1 KGHSH and CDR2 LQKENI. This CDR3 spans 16 amino acids. V was cut by 1 base and J by 0 bases, with 12 bases left in between. The CDR3 DNA follows: TGTGCCAGCTCACCACTGGAGGGAGAAATGAACACTGAAGCTTTCTTT. Translation: CASSPLEGEMNTEAFF.

The gene calls are TRBV6-5 and TRBJ1-5; TRBD1 matches 8 bases. CDR3 length: 15 amino acids. Germline V CDR1 and CDR2: MNHEY, SVGAGI. The J segment lost 6 bases and the V segment lost 5 bases, leaving 9 bases of the junction unmatched. The DNA for the CDR3 is TGTGCCAGCAGTACCGGAGGACAGGGCTTTCAGCCCCAGCATTTT. This codes for CASSTGGQGFQPQHF.

The CDR3 loop reads CASSPPTGTGEKLFF. CDR3 bases: TGTGCCAGCAGTCCCCCGACAGGGACCGGTGAAAAACTGTTTTTT. The V gene is TRBV28, the J gene TRBJ1-4; 7 bases agree with TRBD1. Germline V gives CDR1 MDHEN, CDR2 SYDVKM. This CDR3 spans 15 amino acids. Trimming removed 5 bases from V and 7 bases from J; junction bases left unmatched: 10.

V and J are TRBV4-3 and TRBJ1-2, with D perhaps TRBD1 (5 bases). CDR1 and CDR2 from the germline V gene are LGHNA and YSLEER. V shed 0 bases and J shed 6 bases, with 5 bases lying between them. This CDR3 contains 12 residues. The CDR3 region has the DNA TGCGCCAGCAGCCAAGAGGGGCATGGCTACACCTTC. This codes for CASSQEGHGYTF.

The chain recombines TRBV24-1 with TRBJ1-3; D is undetermined. Germline V CDR1 and CDR2: KGHDR, SFDVKD. The CDR3 contains 16 residues. V shed 4 bases and J shed 4 bases, with 16 bases lying between them. The CDR3 DNA reads as TGTGCCACCAGTGACCCTAGCGTCGGAGGAGGAAACACCATATATTTT. Its protein is CATSDPSVGGGNTIYF.

In its sample, this clone was seen once. The chain combines TRBV7-6 with TRBJ1-3; D perhaps matches TRBD1 (5 bases). Germline V lookup: CDR1 SGHVS, CDR2 FNYEAQ. The CDR3 extends over 16 amino acids. The germline V and J ends were trimmed by 1 base and 2 bases, with 12 bases remaining between them. In DNA, the CDR3 is TGTGCCAGCAGCTTAGTAGTTCCAGGGACTGGAAACACCATATATTTT. Translated, it gives CASSLVVPGTGNTIYF.

This rearrangement joins TRBV9 to TRBJ2-3, with D uncertain. The CDR3 runs to 16 residues. Germline CDR1 and CDR2: SGDLS and YYNGEE. Trimming took off 4 bases at V and 5 bases at J, with 20 bases between the two ends. This CDR3 is CASSWTSGSPRDTQYF. CDR3 in DNA: TGTGCCAGCAGCTGGACGTCCGGGTCGCCGAGAGATACGCAGTATTTT.

This clone was seen only once. The CDR3, as DNA: TGTGCCAGCAGTTCGGGGGGACAGACAAACACTGAAGCTTTCTTT. Its protein product is CASSSGGQTNTEAFF. The chain uses TRBV28 and TRBJ1-1; 7 nucleotides agree with TRBD1. The CDR3 loop spans 15 amino acids. Germline values: CDR1 MDHEN, CDR2 SYDVKM. The ends lost 4 bases at V and 2 bases at J; junction bases unmatched: 7.

The rearrangement links TRBV19 to TRBJ1-2; D might be TRBD1 (5 bases). Germline CDR1 reads LNHDA; CDR2 reads SQIVND (reference sequence). The CDR3 is made up of 12 amino acids. V dropped 10 bases and J dropped 4 bases, with 13 bases sitting between them. CDR3 region: CATRDFPYGYTF. For the CDR3, the DNA is TGTGCCACCCGGGACTTCCCCTATGGCTACACCTTC.